The rows below give T cell receptor beta chains drawn from one sample of a study of cytomegalovirus exposure and HLA in healthy donors. The method was immunoSEQ multiplex PCR; TCRdb's version includes in-frame clones alone and lacks a portion of them. The table records approximately 160,000 clones, roughly four fifths of them present only once. The sequenced material came from PBMCs. Receptors originate from a man aged 18 to 35 in good health and CMV-seronegative. CDR3s include the opening cysteine and the closing phenylalanine or tryptophan. A D gene is named only where the DNA matches it firmly. Where a row states a size, it is once, few, many or the class of an expanded clone; other rows omit it.

DNA,CDR3,V,D,size,J
TGTGCCAGCAGCCCATCTAGCGGGGGGGGGCAAGAGACCCAGTACTTC,CASSPSSGGGQETQYF,TRBV4-2,TRBD2,few,TRBJ2-5
TGTGCCAGCAGCCCCTGGAGGAACACTGAAGCTTTCTTT,CASSPWRNTEAFF,TRBV6-5,-,-,TRBJ1-1
TGCGCCAGCAGTGAGTCCGGGGGACAAGAGACCCAGTACTTC,CASSESGGQETQYF,TRBV10-1,-,-,TRBJ2-5
TGTTCCAGCAGCCCAGACCGGACTAGCGGGACGGGCGAGCAGTACTTC,CSSSPDRTSGTGEQYF,TRBV7-9,TRBD2,-,TRBJ2-7
TGCGCCAGCCAGTCGGGGACTAGCGGTAACACAGATACGCAGTATTTT,CASQSGTSGNTDTQYF,TRBV5-1,TRBD2,-,TRBJ2-3
TGTGCCAGCAGTTTAGCGGGAGCTATCTACAATGAGCAGTTCTTC,CASSLAGAIYNEQFF,TRBV28,TRBD2,-,TRBJ2-1
TGTGCCAGCAGTGTACTGGAGCATGATCAGCCCCAGCATTTT,CASSVLEHDQPQHF,TRBV6-1,-,-,TRBJ1-5
TGTGCCAGCAGCCCCGGGGAGCGGGGGCAAGAGACCCAGTACTTC,CASSPGERGQETQYF,TRBV11-2,TRBD2,-,TRBJ2-5
TGTGCCTGGAGTGTTGCCGGGACAGGGGCAGGGACCCAGTACTTC,CAWSVAGTGAGTQYF,TRBV30,TRBD1,-,TRBJ2-5
TGTGCCAGCAGTGAACTAGCGGGAGCCACAGATACGCAGTATTTT,CASSELAGATDTQYF,TRBV6-1,TRBD2,once,TRBJ2-3
TGTGCCAGTAGTATTAACCGGAATGAAAAACTGTTTTTT,CASSINRNEKLFF,TRBV19,-,-,TRBJ1-4
TGTGCCAGCAGTGAGGGGACTGCGGGAAAAGAGACCCAGTACTTC,CASSEGTAGKETQYF,TRBV25-1,-,few,TRBJ2-5
TGTGCCAGCAGCCACACGGGAGGGCCACGCTCCTACGAGCAGTACTTC,CASSHTGGPRSYEQYF,TRBV7-9,TRBD2,-,TRBJ2-7
TGTGCCAGCAGTTACCAGGGCGGACCCTACGAGCAGTACTTC,CASSYQGGPYEQYF,TRBV6-5,-,few,TRBJ2-7
TGTGCCAGCAGGGAACCCGGGACAGCTGGAAACACCATATATTTT,CASREPGTAGNTIYF,TRBV6-1,TRBD1,-,TRBJ1-3
TGCGCCAGCAGTGAGTCGGGGACAGCTGGGTCTGAAAAACTGTTTTTT,CASSESGTAGSEKLFF,TRBV10-1,TRBD1,-,TRBJ1-4
TGCGCCAGCAGTGTTGGACAGGGGGAGGGGGAGCAGTACTTC,CASSVGQGEGEQYF,TRBV10-2,TRBD1,once,TRBJ2-7
TGTGCCACCTCTTCCACGGCGGAGGGGGCCAATGAGCAGTTCTTC,CATSSTAEGANEQFF,TRBV2,-,-,TRBJ2-1
TGTGCCAGCACCTTGGACAGGCTAAGCACCGGGGAGCTGTTTTTT,CASTLDRLSTGELFF,TRBV2,TRBD1,few,TRBJ2-2
TGTGCCAGCAGCTTTAAAAAGTGGGGCTTCCTTAGAGGTGAAGCTTTCTTT,CASSFKKWGFLRGEAFF,TRBV5-4,-,-,TRBJ1-1
TGTGCCAGCAGTCCTACTGGGACAGCCTATGGCTACACCTTC,CASSPTGTAYGYTF,TRBV7-2,TRBD1,-,TRBJ1-2
TGTGCCAGCAGCCAAGACAGGGACGGGGAGACCCAGTACTTC,CASSQDRDGETQYF,TRBV6-5,TRBD1,-,TRBJ2-5
TGTGCCTGTGGGAGTGGCCAACCTTCAGATACGCAGTATTTT,CACGSGQPSDTQYF,TRBV7-2,-,-,TRBJ2-3
TGTGCCAGCAGCACGGCAACAGGGTGCGAGCAGTACTTC,CASSTATGCEQYF,TRBV21-1,-,-,TRBJ2-7
TGTTCCAGCAGCCCAGGACCAGGGGAGACCCAGTACTTC,CSSSPGPGETQYF,TRBV7-9,-,few,TRBJ2-5
TGTGCCAGCAGCCAAGAGCTACAGGGGAGGTTTGAAAATACGCAGTATTTT,CASSQELQGRFENTQYF,TRBV7-8,-,-,TRBJ2-3
TGTGCCAGCAGCACCCAAGAGCGGGACTTGAACAATGAGCAGTTCTTC,CASSTQERDLNNEQFF,TRBV9,TRBD2,once,TRBJ2-1
TGTTCCAGCAGCGATCTCCGGACAGGGTCCCAGCATTTT,CSSSDLRTGSQHF,TRBV7-9,TRBD1,-,TRBJ1-5